This T cell receptor (beta chain) appears in the sequencing data of a study of blood T cell repertoires in COVID-19. Study-level information: T cells, B-cell-depleted T cells, or PBMCs supplied cDNA or gDNA.

Here immunoSEQ multiplex PCR was the method, and the copy in TCRdb shows in-frame clones only, minus some. The sample consists of fewer than 300,000 clones, 90% of them appearing once. The CDR3 contains 13 residues. The V gene's germline CDR1 is SNHLY and CDR2 FYNNEI. J was trimmed by 6 bases and V by 7 bases; bases with no gene match: 6. This sequence joins TRBV2 and TRBJ2-1, with TRBD1 matching 7 bases. The sequenced material came from PBMCs or T cells enriched from blood (not recorded which). The TCR comes from a woman in her twenties or thirties who had recovered from COVID-19. CDR3 residues: CASMGTAPNEQFF. CDR3 DNA sequence: TGTGCCAGCATGGGGACAGCTCCCAATGAGCAGTTCTTC.